This T cell receptor beta chain is from a study of shared clonotypes between healthy human individuals. Study-level results: The naive CD4 repertoires of several donors were compared, and roughly 5% of clonotypes were shared.

The method was immunoSEQ multiplex PCR; TCRdb's version includes in-frame clones alone and lacks a portion of them. Among millions of clones listed, approximately 95% were seen once. V was trimmed by 6 bases and J by 7 bases, leaving 9 bases between them. Germline CDR1 is LGHNA and CDR2 is YNFKEQ. The CDR3 is made up of 11 amino acids. This clone came up a few times. Its antigen is as yet unknown. The TCR sequence derives from a man between 18 and 35 years old in good health. Some clones in this sample may be carry-over from other donors' samples. The sample consisted of naive CD4+ T cells from PBMCs. Subset specified: CD45RA+ positively selected. The rearrangement joins TRBV4-2 to TRBJ1-1; D is uncertain. The DNA of the CDR3 is TGTGCCAGCAGTAGCGGCGATGAAGCTTTCTTT. It specifies CASSSGDEAFF.